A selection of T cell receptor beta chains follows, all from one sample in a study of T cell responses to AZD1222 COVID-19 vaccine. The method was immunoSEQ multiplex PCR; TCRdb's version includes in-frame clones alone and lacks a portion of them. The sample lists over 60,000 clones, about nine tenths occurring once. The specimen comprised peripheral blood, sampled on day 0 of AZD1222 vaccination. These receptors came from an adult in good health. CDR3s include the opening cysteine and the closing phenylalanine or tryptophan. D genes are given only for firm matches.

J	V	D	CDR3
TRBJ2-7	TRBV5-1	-	CASSGSYEQYF
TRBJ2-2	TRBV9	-	CASSVAGSGRTGELFF
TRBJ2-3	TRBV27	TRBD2	CASSPSLAGGDTQYF
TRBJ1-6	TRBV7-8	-	CASSLLGRGINSPLHF
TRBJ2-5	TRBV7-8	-	CASSLDVRGTQYF
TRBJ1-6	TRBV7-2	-	CASSQDSVPNSPLHF
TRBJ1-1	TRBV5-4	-	CASSLALVAGWGTEAFF
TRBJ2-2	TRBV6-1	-	CASSEADRRDGELFF
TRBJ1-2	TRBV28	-	CASSTLNGGYTF
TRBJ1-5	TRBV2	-	CASSVQTVNQPQHF
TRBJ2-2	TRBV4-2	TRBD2	CASSQELAGVNTGELFF
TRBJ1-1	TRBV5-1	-	CASSLGTARNTEAFF
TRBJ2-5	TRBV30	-	CAWIRASGTQYF
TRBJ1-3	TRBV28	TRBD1	CASSRDSSGNTIYF
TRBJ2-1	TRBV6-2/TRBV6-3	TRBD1	CASSSLTGTGNNEQFF
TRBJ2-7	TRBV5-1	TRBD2	CASTPGGTPAYEQYF
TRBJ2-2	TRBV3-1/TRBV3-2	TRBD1	CASSPEAPGQDAGELFF
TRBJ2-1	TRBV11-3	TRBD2	CASSLVAGVMSQFF
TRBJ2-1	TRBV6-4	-	CASSDSAGSYNEQFF
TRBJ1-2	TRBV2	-	CAATEQIQGYTF
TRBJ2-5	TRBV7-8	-	CASSLNPGAETQYF
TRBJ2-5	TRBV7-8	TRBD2	CASSQPGGVGYGETQYF
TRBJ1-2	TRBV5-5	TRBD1	CASSLADRGRSGYTF
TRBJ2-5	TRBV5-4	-	CASSLRSGQETQYF
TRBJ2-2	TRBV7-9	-	CASSPDSNTGELFF
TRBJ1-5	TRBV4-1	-	CASSQDQSRGRENQPQHF
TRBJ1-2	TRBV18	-	CASSPEPDTLYGYTF
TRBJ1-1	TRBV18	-	CASSPSEGPAFF
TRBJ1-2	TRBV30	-	CAWSVQGFGGYTF
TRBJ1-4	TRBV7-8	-	CASSLASGRGNEKLFF
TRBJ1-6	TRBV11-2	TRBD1	CASGQGGLNSPLHF
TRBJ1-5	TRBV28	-	CASTDGGGVSNQPQHF
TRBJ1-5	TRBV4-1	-	CASSQVSGVGNQPQHF
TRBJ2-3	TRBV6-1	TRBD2	CASTLRGGTDTQYF
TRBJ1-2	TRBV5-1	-	CASRSDPAAGYTF
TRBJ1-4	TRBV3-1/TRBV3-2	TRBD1	CASSPTGTGREKLFF
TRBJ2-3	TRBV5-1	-	CASSLNAESTDTQYF
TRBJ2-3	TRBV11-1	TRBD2	CASSFASGYTDTQYF
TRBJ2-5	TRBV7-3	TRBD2	CASSLTGIAGGLETQYF
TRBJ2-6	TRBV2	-	CASSVVPSGANVLTF
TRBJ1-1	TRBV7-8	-	CASSLHRGANTEAFF
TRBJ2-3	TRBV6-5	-	CASRTGNFGTDTQYF
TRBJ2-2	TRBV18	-	CASSPTGSNTGELFF
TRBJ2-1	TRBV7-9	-	CASSLGSYNEQFF
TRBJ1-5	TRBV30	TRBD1	CAWSLGQGHQPQHF
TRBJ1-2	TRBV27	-	CASSPSGLGGYTF
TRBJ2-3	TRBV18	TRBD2	CASSLSGEDTDTQYF
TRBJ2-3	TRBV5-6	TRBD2	CASSLVGRGGTDTQYF
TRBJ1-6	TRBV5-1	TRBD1	CASSRGQMVGSPLHF
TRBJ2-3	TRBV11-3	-	CASSISGTDTQYF
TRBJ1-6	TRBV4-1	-	CASSQITGRRSPLHF